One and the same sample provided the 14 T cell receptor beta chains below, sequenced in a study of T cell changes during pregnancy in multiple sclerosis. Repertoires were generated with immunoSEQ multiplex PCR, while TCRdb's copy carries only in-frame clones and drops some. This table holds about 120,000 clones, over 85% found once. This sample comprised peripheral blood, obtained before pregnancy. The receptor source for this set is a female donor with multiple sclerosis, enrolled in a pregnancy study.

The CDR3 bases are TGTGCCAGCGAACAGGGAAAGAATGGCTACACCTTC. It specifies CASEQGKNGYTF. The V call is TRBV6-4, the J call TRBJ1-2, with a tentative D call TRBD1 (6 bases). Trimming stripped 8 bases from V and 6 bases from J, with 13 bases between. In germline, CDR1 is MRHNA, CDR2 SNTAGT. The CDR3 has 12 amino acids.

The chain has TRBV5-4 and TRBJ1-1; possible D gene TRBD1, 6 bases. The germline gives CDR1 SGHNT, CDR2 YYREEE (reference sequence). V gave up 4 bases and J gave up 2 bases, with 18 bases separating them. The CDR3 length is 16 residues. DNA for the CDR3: TGTGCCAGCAGCCCCCCAAGGAGGGGGGGCAACACTGAAGCTTTCTTT. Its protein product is CASSPPRRGGNTEAFF.

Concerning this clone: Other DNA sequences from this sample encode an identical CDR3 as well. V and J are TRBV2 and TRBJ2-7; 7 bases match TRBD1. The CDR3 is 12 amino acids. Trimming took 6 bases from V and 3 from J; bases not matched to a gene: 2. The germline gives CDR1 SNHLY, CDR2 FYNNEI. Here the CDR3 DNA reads TGTGCCAGCAGGGGGACAGTCTACGAGCAGTACTTC. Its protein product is CASRGTVYEQYF. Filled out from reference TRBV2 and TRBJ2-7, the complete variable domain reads EPEVTQTPSHQVTQMGQEVILRCVPISNHLYFYWYRQILGQKVEFLVSFYNNEISEKSEIFDDQFSVERPDGSNFTLKIRSTKLEDSAMYFCASRGTVYEQYFGPGTRLTVT.

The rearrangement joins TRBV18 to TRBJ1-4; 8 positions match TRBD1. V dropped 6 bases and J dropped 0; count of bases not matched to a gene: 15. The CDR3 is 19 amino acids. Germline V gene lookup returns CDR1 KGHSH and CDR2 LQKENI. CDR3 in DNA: TGTGCCAGCTCCCCTAACACCGGGACAGGTTCGGCAACTAATGAAAAACTGTTTTTT. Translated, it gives CASSPNTGTGSATNEKLFF. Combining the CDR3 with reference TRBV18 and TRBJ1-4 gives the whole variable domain NAGVMQNPRHLVRRRGQEARLRCSPMKGHSHVYWYRQLPEEGLKFMVYLQKENIIDESGMPKERFSAEFPKEGPSILRIQQVVRGDSAAYFCASSPNTGTGSATNEKLFFGSGTQLSVL.

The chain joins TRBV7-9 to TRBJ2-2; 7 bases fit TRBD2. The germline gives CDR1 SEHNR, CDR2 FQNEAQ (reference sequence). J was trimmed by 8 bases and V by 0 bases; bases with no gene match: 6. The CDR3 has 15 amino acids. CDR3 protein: CASSLAGLPGGELFF. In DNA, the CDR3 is TGTGCCAGCAGCTTAGCGGGACTACCTGGGGGGGAGCTGTTTTTT.

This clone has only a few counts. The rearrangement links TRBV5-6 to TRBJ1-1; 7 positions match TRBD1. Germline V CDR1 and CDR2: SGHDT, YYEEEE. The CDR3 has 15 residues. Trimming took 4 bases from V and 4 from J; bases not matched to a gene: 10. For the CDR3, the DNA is TGTGCCAGCAGCGCTGAGGGGGCCCTGGGCACTGAAGCTTTCTTT. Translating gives CASSAEGALGTEAFF. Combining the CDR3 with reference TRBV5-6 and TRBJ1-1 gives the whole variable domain DAGVTQSPTHLIKTRGQQVTLRCSPKSGHDTVSWYQQALGQGPQFIFQYYEEEERQRGNFPDRFSGHQFPNYSSELNVNALLLGDSALYLCASSAEGALGTEAFFGQGTRLTVV.

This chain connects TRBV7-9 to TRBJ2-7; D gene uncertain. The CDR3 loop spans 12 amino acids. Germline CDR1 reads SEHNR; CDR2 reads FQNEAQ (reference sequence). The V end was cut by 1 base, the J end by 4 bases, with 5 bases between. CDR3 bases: TGTGCCAGCAGCTTAGAACTATACGAGCAGTACTTC. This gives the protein CASSLELYEQYF.

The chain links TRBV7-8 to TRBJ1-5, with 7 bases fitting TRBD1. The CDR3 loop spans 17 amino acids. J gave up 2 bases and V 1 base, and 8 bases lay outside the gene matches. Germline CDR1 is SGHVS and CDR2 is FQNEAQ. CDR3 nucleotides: TGTGCCAGCAGCTTAGTAGGAGGGGGCGCGGGCAATCAGCCCCAGCATTTT. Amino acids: CASSLVGGGAGNQPQHF.

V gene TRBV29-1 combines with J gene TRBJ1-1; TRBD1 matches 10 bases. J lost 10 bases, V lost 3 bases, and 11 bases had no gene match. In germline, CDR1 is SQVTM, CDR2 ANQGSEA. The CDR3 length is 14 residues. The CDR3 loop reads CSVDPGQGNSGAFF. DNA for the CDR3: TGCAGCGTTGATCCGGGACAGGGGAATTCGGGAGCTTTCTTT.

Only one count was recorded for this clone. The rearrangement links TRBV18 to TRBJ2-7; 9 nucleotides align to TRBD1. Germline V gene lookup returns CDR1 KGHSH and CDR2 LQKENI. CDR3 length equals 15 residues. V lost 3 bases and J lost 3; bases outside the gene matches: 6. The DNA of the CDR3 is TGTGCCAGCTCACCTCGACAGGGGGATTACTACGAGCAGTACTTC. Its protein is CASSPRQGDYYEQYF.

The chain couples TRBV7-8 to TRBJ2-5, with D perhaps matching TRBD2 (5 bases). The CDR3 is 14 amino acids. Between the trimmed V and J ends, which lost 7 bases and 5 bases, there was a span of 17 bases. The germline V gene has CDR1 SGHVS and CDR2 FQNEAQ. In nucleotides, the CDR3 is TGTGCCAGCACCCCGGAGGAGTCAGTCGAGACCCAGTACTTC. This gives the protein CASTPEESVETQYF.

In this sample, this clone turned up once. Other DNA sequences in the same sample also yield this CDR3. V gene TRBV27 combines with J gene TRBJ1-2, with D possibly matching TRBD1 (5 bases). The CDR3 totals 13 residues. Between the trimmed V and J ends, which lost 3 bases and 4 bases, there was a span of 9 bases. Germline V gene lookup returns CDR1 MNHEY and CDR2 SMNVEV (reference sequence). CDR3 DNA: TGTGCCAGCAGTTTTGGTCAGGGCTATGGCTACACCTTC. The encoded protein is CASSFGQGYGYTF.

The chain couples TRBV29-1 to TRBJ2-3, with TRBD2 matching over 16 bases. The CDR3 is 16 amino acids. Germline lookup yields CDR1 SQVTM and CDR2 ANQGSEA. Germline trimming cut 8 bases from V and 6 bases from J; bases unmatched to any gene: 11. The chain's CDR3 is CSSGGGTSGGEDTQYF. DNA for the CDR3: TGCAGCTCTGGGGGAGGGACTAGCGGGGGGGAGGATACGCAGTATTTT.

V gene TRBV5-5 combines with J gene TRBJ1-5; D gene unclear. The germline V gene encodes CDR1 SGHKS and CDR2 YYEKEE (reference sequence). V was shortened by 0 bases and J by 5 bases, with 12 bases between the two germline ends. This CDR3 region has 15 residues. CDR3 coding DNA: TGTGCCAGCAGCTTGGGACTCGACGATTATCAGCCCCAGCATTTT. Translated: CASSLGLDDYQPQHF.